This TCR beta chain derives from a study of OX40 agonist ivuxolimab in advanced cancers. The CDR3 runs 12 residues. V was cut by 5 bases and J by 6 bases, with 10 bases left in between. Germline CDR1 is KGHSH and CDR2 is LQKENI. Libraries were prepared by immunoSEQ multiplex PCR; TCRdb keeps only in-frame clonotypes and omits some of them. The sample has about 130,000 clones; less than 95% are singletons. About this clone itself: Its antigen is still unknown.

Whole-study results and caveats: Among T cells, CD8+ cells averaged more expanded clones than CD4+ cells.

The source material was CD4+ or CD8+ T cells sorted from blood, sampled in a trial of the OX40 agonist ivuxolimab. V and J are TRBV18 and TRBJ1-1, with D unclear. The TCR originated in an adult with an advanced solid tumor such as melanoma, head and neck, liver or kidney cancer. The CDR3 region has the DNA TGTGCCAGCTCAACCACAACGTCTGAAGCTTTCTTT. It encodes CASSTTTSEAFF.